One sample yielded the 10 T cell receptor beta chains listed below, sequenced in a study of PD-L1 blockade in urothelial cancer. The time point denotes: pretreatment peripheral blood. Some clones are missing from TCRdb's copy, which holds only in-frame ones; the method was immunoSEQ multiplex PCR. The table records about 87,000 clones, roughly 84% of them present only once. This material consisted of PBMCs, taken around atezolizumab (anti-PD-L1) treatment. These receptors were collected from a man aged 60 to 75 with urothelial cancer.

V and J are TRBV25-1 and TRBJ1-3; TRBD1 might be the D (5 bases). The germline V gene has CDR1 MGHDK and CDR2 SYGVNS. The CDR3 consists of 15 residues. V was clipped by 5 bases and J by 2 bases, with 13 bases between them. CDR3 sequence (DNA): TGTGCCAGCAGTTTTAGGGGCCTTACTGGAAACACCATATATTTT. Its translation: CASSFRGLTGNTIYF.

The V gene is TRBV11-2, the J gene TRBJ2-7; 7 bases align to TRBD2. Germline lookup yields CDR1 SGHAT and CDR2 FQNNGV. This CDR3 is 14 amino acids long. V lost 3 bases, J lost 7 bases, and 9 bases stayed unmatched. The CDR3 spells CASSFLAGEGEQYF. For the CDR3, the DNA is TGTGCCAGCAGCTTTTTGGCGGGAGAGGGAGAGCAGTACTTC.

The V call is TRBV19, the J call TRBJ2-1, with 10 bases matching TRBD2. After removal of 1 base from V and 0 bases from J, the junction contained 6 bases not matched to a gene. CDR3 length: 18 residues. Germline V gene lookup returns CDR1 LNHDA and CDR2 SQIVND (reference sequence). DNA of the CDR3: TGTGCCAGTAGTATAGTAGCGGGAGGCCCTAGCTCCTACAATGAGCAGTTCTTC. Its protein is CASSIVAGGPSSYNEQFF. Full variable domain (missing parts from reference TRBV19 and TRBJ2-1): DGGITQSPKYLFRKEGQNVTLSCEQNLNHDAMYWYRQDPGQGLRLIYYSQIVNDFQKGDIAEGYSVSREKKESFPLTVTSAQKNPTAFYLCASSIVAGGPSSYNEQFFGPGTRLTVL.

The chain employs TRBV13 and TRBJ2-7; weak D call: TRBD1 (6 bases). The CDR3 runs to 13 residues. Germline values: CDR1 PRHDT, CDR2 FYEKMQ (reference sequence). Trimming took off 5 bases at V and 3 bases at J, with 11 bases between the two ends. Here the CDR3 DNA reads TGTGCCAGCAGCCCGACAGGTTTCTACGAGCAGTACTTC. Translated: CASSPTGFYEQYF.

The J gene is TRBJ1-1, the V gene TRBV5-1; D not resolved. This CDR3 has 17 amino acids. Germline-derived CDR1 and CDR2 are SGHRS and YFSETQ. Trimming removed 0 bases from V and 0 bases from J, with 15 bases in between. The CDR3 region has the DNA TGCGCCAGCAGCTTGGCCGGCGGCAGTTACATGAACACTGAAGCTTTCTTT. Protein: CASSLAGGSYMNTEAFF.

This clone came up once. V is TRBV9 and J is TRBJ2-3, with 7 bases matching TRBD2. The CDR3 runs 17 residues. J gave up 1 base and V 4 bases, and 12 bases lay outside the gene matches. The V gene's germline CDR1 is SGDLS and CDR2 YYNGEE. The CDR3 protein is CASSPPSGRLGTDTQYF. CDR3 DNA sequence: TGTGCCAGCAGCCCTCCTAGCGGACGATTGGGCACAGATACGCAGTATTTT.

The chain employs TRBV7-2 and TRBJ1-1; the match to TRBD1 covers 8 bases. The junction had 8 bases not matched to a gene; V was cut back by 3 bases and J by 2 bases. This CDR3 has 16 amino acids. Germline assignment: CDR1 SGHTA and CDR2 FQGNSA. The CDR3 loop is CASSLGLGQGNTEAFF. The CDR3 bases are TGTGCCAGCAGCTTGGGGCTAGGACAGGGTAACACTGAAGCTTTCTTT.

This clone was counted a few times. The J gene is TRBJ2-1, the V gene TRBV5-4; D remains ambiguous. CDR1 and CDR2 (germline): SGHNT, YYREEE (reference sequence). V was clipped by 1 base and J by 6 bases, with 8 bases between them. This CDR3 has 13 amino acids. The CDR3 DNA sequence: TGTGCCAGCAGCTTGAATCTTTTCAATGAGCAGTTCTTC. Amino acid sequence: CASSLNLFNEQFF.

This clone was found once. The V and J genes are TRBV19 and TRBJ1-1, with 9 bases lining up with TRBD1. V lost 10 bases and J lost 1; bases outside the gene matches: 7. The CDR3 has 14 amino acids. Germline-derived CDR1 and CDR2 are LNHDA and SQIVND (reference sequence). The CDR3 region has the DNA TGTGCCACCCACCCGGGACAGGGGAACACTGAAGCTTTCTTT. This codes for CATHPGQGNTEAFF.

The chain is built from TRBV19 and TRBJ2-3, with D uncertain. The CDR3 totals 16 residues. Germline CDR1 is LNHDA and CDR2 is SQIVND (reference sequence). The germline V and J ends were trimmed by 10 bases and 4 bases, with 24 bases remaining between them. CDR3 DNA: TGTGCCACCGCCGTTAACGGGTTGGGTATAGCAGATACGCAGTATTTT. Translation gives CATAVNGLGIADTQYF.